This TCR beta chain is drawn from a study of blood T cell repertoires in COVID-19. As for the study in general: The origin of the acute and convalescent COVID-19 samples was the United States, Italy and Spain. The cDNA or gDNA used as material had been derived from T cells, B-cell-depleted T cells, or PBMCs.

As processed by the authors: It was from reference gene primer amplification that nucleated cell counts were estimated. TCRdb keeps only in-frame clones here, not all; method: immunoSEQ multiplex PCR. That table gives V, J and clone size, and the DNA gave D and trimming. Of approximately 210,000 clones listed, approximately 87% were seen once; the top ten hold 2.5% to 3%. CDR1 is SGHAT, CDR2 FQNNGV, per germline. The CDR3 length is 15 residues. Trimming took 1 base from V and 4 from J; bases not matched to a gene: 5. Material for sequencing was peripheral blood. V and J are TRBV11-2 and TRBJ2-3; 7 bases are a match to TRBD2. This TCR came from a woman between 70 and 85 years old with active or convalescent COVID-19. The CDR3 DNA follows: TGTGCCAGCAGCTTAGGGGGGAGGGAGGCAGATACGCAGTATTTT. Translated, it gives CASSLGGREADTQYF.